The 20 T cell receptor beta chains in this list originate from one sample, sequenced in a study of cytomegalovirus exposure and HLA in healthy donors. The data were produced by immunoSEQ multiplex PCR, yet TCRdb's version contains in-frame clones alone and is incomplete. The sample has 90,000 to 120,000 clones; nearly 97% are singletons. Sequencing was carried out using PBMCs. These receptor sequences come from a woman aged 18-29 years in good health and CMV-seronegative.

The chain combines TRBV9 with TRBJ2-3, with 12 bases fitting TRBD2. There are 18 residues in the CDR3. V shed 0 bases and J 3 bases; nucleotides not matched to a gene: 8. Germline V CDR1 and CDR2: SGDLS, YYNGEE. The CDR3 coding sequence is TGTGCCAGCAGCGTAGGGGGGACTAGCGGGTTAGCGACAGATACGCAGTATTTT. Residues: CASSVGGTSGLATDTQYF.

The CDR3: CASSEASSTDTQYF. CDR3 sequence (DNA): TGTGCCAGCAGTGAAGCGTCGAGCACAGATACGCAGTATTTT. The chain links TRBV6-1 to TRBJ2-3; the D is unclear. Germline CDR1 MNHNS, CDR2 SASEGT. With 0 bases removed from V and 0 bases from J, the gap between germline ends came to 4 bases. The CDR3 spans 14 residues.

The V gene is TRBV28, the J gene TRBJ2-7, with 9 nucleotides matching TRBD1. Per germline, CDR1 MDHEN and CDR2 SYDVKM. V was pared by 6 bases and J by 3 bases, with 6 bases of the junction left unmatched. This CDR3 has 14 amino acids. The CDR3 is CASSWTGVNYEQYF. CDR3 nucleotides: TGTGCCAGCAGCTGGACAGGGGTGAACTACGAGCAGTACTTC.

The chain uses TRBV4-1 and TRBJ2-5; a weak D match, TRBD1 (6 bases). CDR1 is MGHRA, CDR2 YSYEKL, per germline. CDR3 length: 15 residues. V was cut by 4 bases and J by 1 base, with 13 bases left in between. The CDR3, as DNA: TGCGCCAGCAGCCCCGGACAGAGTTTCCAAGAGACCCAGTACTTC. This encodes CASSPGQSFQETQYF.

The V and J genes are TRBV7-9 and TRBJ2-5, with D unresolved. Germline values: CDR1 SEHNR, CDR2 FQNEAQ (reference sequence). This CDR3 has 12 residues. Trimming left V 5 bases short and J 5 bases short, with 9 bases between. The CDR3 spells CASSPVMETQYF. Here the CDR3 DNA reads TGTGCCAGCAGCCCTGTAATGGAGACCCAGTACTTC.

The chain uses TRBV7-9 and TRBJ2-7; 13 bases are a match to TRBD2. The CDR3 sequence is 19 residues long. Germline V gene lookup returns CDR1 SEHNR and CDR2 FQNEAQ (reference sequence). V trimming: 2 bases; J trimming: 3 bases; junction bases outside the gene matches: 13. In nucleotides, the CDR3 is TGTGCCAGCAGCTTAAGAAGTACTAGCGGGGGGGTCTTTGGCTACGAGCAGTACTTC. Amino acids: CASSLRSTSGGVFGYEQYF.

CDR3 in amino acids: CASRGGASGGADEQFF. Written as DNA, the CDR3 is TGCGCCAGCAGAGGGGGCGCTAGCGGGGGGGCCGATGAGCAGTTCTTC. V usage is TRBV5-1 and J usage is TRBJ2-1; 12 nucleotides match TRBD2. V lost 5 bases, J lost 8 bases, and 11 bases stayed unmatched. CDR3 length: 16 amino acids. Looked up from germline, CDR1 is SGHRS and CDR2 is YFSETQ.

The J gene is TRBJ1-4, the V gene TRBV14, with 10 bases matching TRBD1. The CDR3 is 15 amino acids. V dropped 4 bases and J dropped 7; count of bases not matched to a gene: 6. Germline CDR1 reads SGHDN; CDR2 reads FVKESK. CDR3 bases: TGTGCCAGCAGCCCCCCGGGACAGGGGAGTGAAAAACTGTTTTTT. Amino acids: CASSPPGQGSEKLFF.

This chain joins TRBV5-6 and TRBJ2-1; D possibly corresponds to TRBD1 (5 bases). Germline CDR1 and CDR2: SGHDT and YYEEEE. The ends were cut back, 0 bases at V and 7 bases at J, with 8 bases in the middle. This CDR3 contains 13 residues. CDR3 bases: TGTGCCAGCAGCTTGGAAAGGGGTAATGAGCAGTTCTTC. It specifies CASSLERGNEQFF.

The chain combines TRBV18 with TRBJ1-3; perhaps TRBD1 as D (5 bases). The CDR3 runs to 15 residues. Germline V gene lookup returns CDR1 KGHSH and CDR2 LQKENI. Trimming stripped 6 bases from V and 6 bases from J, with 18 bases between. In nucleotides, the CDR3 is TGTGCCAGCTCTCCGGAGCAGGGAGGTGTAAACACCATATATTTT. Translating it yields CASSPEQGGVNTIYF.

The rearrangement uses TRBV30 and TRBJ1-2; D ambiguous. CDR3 length: 13 residues. The germline V gene has CDR1 GTSNPN and CDR2 SVGIG (reference sequence). The ends were cut back, 3 bases at V and 4 bases at J, with 12 bases in the middle. CDR3 sequence reads: CAWSRGLIYGYTF. The CDR3 bases are TGTGCCTGGAGCCGCGGACTCATCTATGGCTACACCTTC.

The chain is built from TRBV11-2 and TRBJ2-7; D not resolved. CDR3 length: 14 residues. Germline assignment: CDR1 SGHAT and CDR2 FQNNGV. Trimming removed 1 base from V and 2 bases from J, with 9 bases in between. The CDR3 DNA reads TGTGCCAGCAGCTTAGTTGACACGACCTACGAGCAGTACTTC. Translated, it gives CASSLVDTTYEQYF.

This chain connects TRBV4-1 to TRBJ1-1; 9 positions agree with TRBD1. The V gene end was trimmed by 4 bases and the J gene end by 3 bases; junction bases not matched to a gene: 12. This CDR3 is 17 amino acids long. Germline loops: CDR1 MGHRA, CDR2 YSYEKL. The CDR3 nucleotides read TGCGCCAGCAGCCGCATTAGACAGGGGGTTATGTACACTGAAGCTTTCTTT. Encoded protein: CASSRIRQGVMYTEAFF.

The rearrangement uses TRBV5-4 and TRBJ2-3; 12 bases are a match to TRBD2. After removal of 6 bases from V and 1 base from J, the junction contained 6 bases not matched to a gene. Germline assignment: CDR1 SGHNT and CDR2 YYREEE (reference sequence). The CDR3 spans 16 residues. In nucleotides, the CDR3 is TGTGCCAGCAAACTAGCGGGGGGCCTGGGCACAGATACGCAGTATTTT. Translating gives CASKLAGGLGTDTQYF. The variable domain in full, completed from reference TRBV5-4 and TRBJ2-3, reads ETGVTQSPTHLIKTRGQQVTLRCSSQSGHNTVSWYQQALGQGPQFIFQYYREEENGRGNFPPRFSGLQFPNYSSELNVNALELDDSALYLCASKLAGGLGTDTQYFGPGTRLTVL.

The chain employs TRBV19 and TRBJ1-2, with D perhaps TRBD1 (6 bases). Deletions cut 3 bases from V and 4 bases from J, with 9 bases between. The CDR3 is 13 amino acids. Germline V gene lookup returns CDR1 LNHDA and CDR2 SQIVND (reference sequence). The CDR3, as DNA: TGTGCCAGTAGTATTAGACAGGTCTATGGCTACACCTTC. Translation gives CASSIRQVYGYTF.

The genes are TRBV7-2 and TRBJ2-5; tentatively, D is TRBD2 (5 bases). The CDR3 runs 14 residues. The V end was cut by 2 bases, the J end by 2 bases, with 9 bases between. Germline CDR1 and CDR2: SGHTA and FQGNSA. CDR3 nucleotide sequence: TGTGCCAGCAGCTTACAATCGGGGCAAGAGACCCAGTACTTC. It yields the protein CASSLQSGQETQYF.

The chain links TRBV27 to TRBJ2-7; no firm D call. Per the germline V gene, CDR1 is MNHEY and CDR2 is SMNVEV (reference sequence). Trimming took 6 bases from V and 5 from J, leaving 20 bases between them. The CDR3 extends over 15 amino acids. CDR3 sequence: CASRWIDTGRDEQYF. The CDR3 DNA follows: TGTGCCAGCAGATGGATAGATACGGGTCGGGACGAGCAGTACTTC.

The V call is TRBV6-4, the J call TRBJ1-2, with 10 bases matching TRBD1. Germline CDR1 reads MRHNA; CDR2 reads SNTAGT. The V gene end was trimmed by 6 bases and the J gene end by 0 bases; junction bases not matched to a gene: 7. The CDR3 totals 16 residues. DNA of the CDR3: TGTGCCAGCAGCCCGACAGGGGGCTTTGCTAACTATGGCTACACCTTC. This gives the protein CASSPTGGFANYGYTF.

The chain is built from TRBV6-5 and TRBJ2-7, with 11 bases matching TRBD1. The germline CDR1 and CDR2 sequences are MNHEY and SVGAGI. This CDR3 spans 15 amino acids. V shed 2 bases, J shed 4 bases, and the junction held 4 bases outside the gene matches. The CDR3 bases are TGTGCCAGCAGTTACCCAGGACAGGGGGCGTACGAGCAGTACTTC. Protein: CASSYPGQGAYEQYF.

The CDR3 here is CASSGQGGNTIYF. The DNA for the CDR3 is TGTGCCAGCAGCGGACAGGGTGGAAACACCATATATTTT. This chain uses TRBV7-2 with TRBJ1-3, with TRBD1 matching 8 bases. V trimming: 5 bases; J trimming: 3 bases; junction bases outside the gene matches: 0. There are 13 residues in the CDR3. Germline V gene lookup returns CDR1 SGHTA and CDR2 FQGNSA.